This T cell receptor beta chain was recorded in a study of T cells after posttransplantation cyclophosphamide. General study findings and limits: Donor CD8+ memory clones often dominated recipient blood repertoires at later times. After PTCy, TRB diversity resembled that of CNI/methotrexate controls.

In regard to this clone: Its cognate antigen is unknown.

Produced via immunoSEQ multiplex PCR; TCRdb's table is partial and in-frame only. The sample comprises approximately 52,000 clones, 86% of which are singletons, and around 2.8% rests with the top ten. Germline V gives CDR1 SGHNT, CDR2 YYREEE (reference sequence). The germline V and J ends were trimmed by 5 bases and 3 bases, with 14 bases remaining between them. The length of the CDR3 is 14 residues. This sequence was found in a man aged 25 to 40 with a blood cancer, CMV-positive, and with a related stem cell donor. Sequenced input: PBMCs. The chain employs TRBV5-4 and TRBJ1-2, with D perhaps TRBD1 (6 bases). The chain's CDR3 is CASRFTGRDYGYTF. In DNA form, the CDR3 reads TGTGCCAGCAGGTTCACAGGGAGGGACTATGGCTACACCTTC.